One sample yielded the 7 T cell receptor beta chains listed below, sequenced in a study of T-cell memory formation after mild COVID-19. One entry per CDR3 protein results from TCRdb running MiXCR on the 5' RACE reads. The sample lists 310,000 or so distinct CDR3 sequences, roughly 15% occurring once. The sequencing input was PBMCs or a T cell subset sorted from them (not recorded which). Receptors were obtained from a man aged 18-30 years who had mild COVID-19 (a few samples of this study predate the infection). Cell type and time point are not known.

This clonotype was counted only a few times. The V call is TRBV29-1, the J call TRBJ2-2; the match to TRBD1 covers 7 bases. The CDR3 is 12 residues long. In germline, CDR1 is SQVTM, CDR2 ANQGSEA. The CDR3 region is CRVGGHTGELFF. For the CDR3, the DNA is TGCAGAGTAGGGGGCCACACCGGGGAGCTGTTTTTT.

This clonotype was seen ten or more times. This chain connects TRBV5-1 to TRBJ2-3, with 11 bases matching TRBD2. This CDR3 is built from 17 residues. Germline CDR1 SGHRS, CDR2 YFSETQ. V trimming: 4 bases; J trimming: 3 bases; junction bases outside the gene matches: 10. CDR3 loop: CASSDLPRLAGTDTQYF. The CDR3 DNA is TGCGCCAGCAGCGACCTGCCCCGACTAGCGGGGACAGATACGCAGTATTTT.

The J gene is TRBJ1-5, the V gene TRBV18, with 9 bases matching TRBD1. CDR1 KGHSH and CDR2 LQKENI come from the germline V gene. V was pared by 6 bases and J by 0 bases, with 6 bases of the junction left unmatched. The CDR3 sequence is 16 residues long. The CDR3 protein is CASSQDRGYSNQPQHF. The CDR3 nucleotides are TGTGCCAGCTCCCAGGACAGGGGCTATAGCAATCAGCCCCAGCATTTT. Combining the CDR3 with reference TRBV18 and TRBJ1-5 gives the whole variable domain NAGVMQNPRHLVRRRGQEARLRCSPMKGHSHVYWYRQLPEEGLKFMVYLQKENIIDESGMPKERFSAEFPKEGPSILRIQQVVRGDSAAYFCASSQDRGYSNQPQHFGDGTRLSIL.

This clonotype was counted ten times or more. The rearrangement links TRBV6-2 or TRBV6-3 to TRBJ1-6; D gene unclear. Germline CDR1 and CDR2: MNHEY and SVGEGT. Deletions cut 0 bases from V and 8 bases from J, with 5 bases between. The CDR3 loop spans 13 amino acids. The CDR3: CASSYSADSPLHF. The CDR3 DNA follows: TGTGCCAGCAGTTACTCGGCGGATTCACCCCTCCACTTT.

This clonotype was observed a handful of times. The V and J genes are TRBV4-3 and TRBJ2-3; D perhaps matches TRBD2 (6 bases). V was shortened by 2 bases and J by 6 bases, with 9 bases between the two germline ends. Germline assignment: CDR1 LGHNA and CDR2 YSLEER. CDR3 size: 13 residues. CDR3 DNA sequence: TGCGCCAGCAGCCAACTAGGGAGGGATACGCAGTATTTT. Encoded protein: CASSQLGRDTQYF.

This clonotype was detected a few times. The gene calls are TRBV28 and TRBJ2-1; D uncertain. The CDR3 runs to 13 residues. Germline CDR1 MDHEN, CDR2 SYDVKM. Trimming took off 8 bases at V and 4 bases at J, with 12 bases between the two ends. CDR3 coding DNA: TGTGCCAGCGCGTCGGGTCTGTACAATGAGCAGTTCTTC. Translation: CASASGLYNEQFF.

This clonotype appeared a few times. DNA for the CDR3: TGTGCCACCAGTGGATCGACAGGTACAGGAGATACGCAGTATTTT. This encodes CATSGSTGTGDTQYF. This sequence joins TRBV24-1 and TRBJ2-3, with D perhaps matching TRBD1 (6 bases). CDR1 KGHDR and CDR2 SFDVKD come from the germline V gene. The CDR3 contains 15 residues. Trimming cost V 5 bases and J 5 bases, with 16 bases left between them.